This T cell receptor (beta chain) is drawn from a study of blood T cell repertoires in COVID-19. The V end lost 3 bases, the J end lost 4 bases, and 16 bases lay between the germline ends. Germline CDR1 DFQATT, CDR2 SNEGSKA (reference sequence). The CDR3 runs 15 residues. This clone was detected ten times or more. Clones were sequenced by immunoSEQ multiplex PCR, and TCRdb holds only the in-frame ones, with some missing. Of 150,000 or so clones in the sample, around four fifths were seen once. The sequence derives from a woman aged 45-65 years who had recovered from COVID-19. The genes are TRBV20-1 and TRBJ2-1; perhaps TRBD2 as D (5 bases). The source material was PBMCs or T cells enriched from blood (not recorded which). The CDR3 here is CSASPTDRDYNEQFF. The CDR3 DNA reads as TGCAGTGCTAGTCCTACAGACCGGGATTACAATGAGCAGTTCTTC.